Given below is one T cell receptor beta chain in context. Its antigen specificity is not known. Base qualities are not at hand, and no much larger clone is one base apart. The cohort consisted of 600 to 700 healthy bone marrow donors. Cohort members were all nominally healthy when sampled, although unrecorded immune exposures were likely present. The donor tested CMV seronegative and was one of the 352 seronegative cohort members. Every donor gave a peripheral blood sample, and the peripheral blood mononuclear cells from that sample were used for TCR beta sequencing. The Qiagen DNeasy Blood Extraction Kit was used to extract genomic DNA from the blood cell samples. Including the terminal cysteine and phenylalanine, the CDR3 comprises 17 residues. Of all the DNA, just the CDR3 is kept, 51 bases in frame from base 1. Taken from the germline V gene, the CDR1 and CDR2 loops are SGHVS and FNYEAQ. A distance of 21 bases separates the germline ends of V and J, which lose 3 bases and 5 bases respectively.

The sample belongs to a study of cytomegalovirus exposure and HLA in healthy donors (dated 2017 in TCRdb). General notes on the study: An earlier analysis of approximately 640 of the donors reported approximately 290 Gb of sequence data and around 110 million unique TCR beta sequences from approximately 180 million T cells. Of the 398 genotyped donors, about 80% fell in the genetic ancestry cluster associated with self-reported Caucasian donors. To study patterns of TCR occurrence, a later analysis re-analyzed previously published TCR beta repertoires from just over 650 donors and added high-resolution HLA genotyping. In an earlier analysis of about 590 of the donors, high-throughput TCR beta sequencing was used to judge whether each TCR beta V gene segment behaved as functional or pseudogenic. All discovery cohort repertoires had been generated using a single sequencing platform. An early release that covered fewer than 750 HLA-typed donors contained 250 to 350 gigabases of sequencing data and roughly 84 million unique TCR sequences. The later analysis used no new phenotypic data to find candidate immune exposures, relying instead on TCR beta sequences and their occurrence across donors. HLA typing covered class I and class II loci at four-digit resolution. The number of typed donors differed by locus: 629-630 for A, B, C, DRB1 and DQB1; some 540 for DQA1; approximately 600 for DPA1; and some 450 for DPB1. Four to six DR-DQ haplotypes were handled as single units for association and clustering, since linkage in the cohort was strong. Alongside the repertoire data, information on donor age, sex, ethnicity and CMV serostatus was compiled. A later genetic analysis used genome-wide SNP genotypes for about 65% of the 666 donors, treating that subset as a discovery cohort. The study aimed to test whether cataloging public T cell receptors could reveal signatures of past pathogen exposure. Across 398 genotyped donors of the cohort, an average of about 240,000 unique TCR beta nucleotide sequences per donor were sequenced, and roughly 18% of those sequences were non-productive. The study used immunosequencing to profile the T cell repertoires of approximately 640 subjects and linked those repertoires to cytomegalovirus serostatus. High-throughput TCR immunosequencing, statistical association of individual TCRs with disease status, and machine learning were combined to predict cytomegalovirus infection status. In addition to the first cohort of 650 to 750 subjects, a separate validation cohort of 130 or so different subjects was used.

Broader findings and caveats from the paper: The presence/absence analyses assumed that sequencing depth was roughly uniform across donors, and that assumption may not be true. Because HLA typing was missing for some donors at each locus, association tests included only the typed subset. A further reported finding was that TCR beta sequences accurately predicted the HLA-A and HLA-B alleles for most subjects in the first cohort. The classifier was reported to diagnose cytomegalovirus status with high specificity and sensitivity in both the original cohort and the validation cohort. When HLA alleles, especially DR and DQ, strongly co-occurred, TCR associations were difficult to assign to individual alleles. In a later analysis, several top co-occurrence clusters were reported to appear linked to parvovirus B19, influenza, CMV and Epstein-Barr virus. Only TCR beta chains were sequenced in this cohort, and the absence of alpha or paired-chain data limited detectable features. In a later analysis, TCR association rates were found to vary across HLA loci, with the most associated TCRs seen for DRB1 alleles and the fewest for HLA-C alleles. In a later analysis, HLA-associated TCR beta chains were found to be more clonally expanded and to have lower generation probabilities than equally common non-associated chains. Linkage disequilibrium might explain the correlated functional status among segregating V segments, but an unknown experimental factor could not be excluded. In a later genetic analysis, a missense DCLRE1C variant was associated with V-gene and J-gene trimming of TCR beta chains, and the association was replicated in an independent cohort. In a later analysis, most CMV-associated TCR beta chains were found to appear HLA-restricted, with HLA associations seemingly driven largely by CMV exposure. While some public TCRs were present in many individuals, most TCR sequences turned up only very rarely across donors. A total of roughly 160 TCR beta chains were listed by the study as associated with cytomegalovirus. According to the authors, the approach could potentially be generalized to other disease states and immunological phenotypes. Compared with the 666-donor mean, donors in an Asian-associated ancestry cluster had fewer N-insertions in productive TCRs, according to a later genetic analysis. In vitro tests confirmed that a few of the cytomegalovirus-associated TCR beta chains recognize cytomegalovirus antigens. Because the 87-base-pair reads could not distinguish some IMGT-functional V segments, including TRBV6-2 and TRBV6-3, those segments were excluded. At a false discovery rate of 0.05, a later analysis linked 16,951 TCR beta sequences to specific HLA alleles. In an earlier analysis of around 600 of the donors, most TCR beta V segments appeared in productive rearrangements about 90% or about 30% of the time, broadly matching IMGT annotations. Because counts were too low, about 18 rarely observed V segments, including chromosome 9 orphons, were excluded from the earlier analysis of about 500 of the donors. A cluster of highly shared sequence variants was judged likely to represent a technical artifact of the sequencing pipeline. Immune exposure information for the cohort was limited to CMV serostatus.

Libraries were constructed by the immunoSEQ multiplex PCR assay. For the multiplex PCR, a mixture combining 60 forward primers for TCR Vbeta segments and 13 reverse primers for TCR Jbeta segments was used. Amplification of the CDR3 region of rearranged TCR beta genes was performed with a multiplex PCR assay on genomic DNA. The Illumina HiSeq System was used to sequence the amplified TCR beta libraries as 87-base-pair reads. The original methods were these. In a later analysis, some 80 million unique TCR beta chains were counted across the roughly 610 repertoires, and roughly 11 million of these chains were shared by at least two donors. Raw reads were error-corrected and collapsed into unique sequences by a nearest-neighbor algorithm in which closely related sequences were merged to remove PCR and sequencing errors. CDR3 sequences were aligned to IMGT reference sequences to assign V, D and J gene segments. For a sequence to be retained, a match of at least six nucleotides was required to both a V gene segment and a J gene segment. A rearrangement was called productive if the CDR3 had no stop codons and remained in frame with V and J, and every other rearrangement was called non-productive. CDR3 was defined by IMGT convention, running from the second conserved V-encoded cysteine to the conserved J-encoded phenylalanine. Sequences without an unambiguous match to a single V gene segment were excluded from the earlier analysis of 450 to 750 of the donors. An earlier analysis of some 500 of the donors classified V segments as functional when productive rearrangements were above 56.7% and as segregating when the standard deviation between donors was above 5%. A statistical classification framework was built to diagnose cytomegalovirus status from the catalog of TCR beta chain sequences. In a later analysis, V and J genes were assigned by comparing TCR nucleotide sequences against IMGT/GENE-DB human TR gene sequences. A later analysis assigned CDR3 sequences and most-parsimonious VDJ recombination scenarios with the TCRdist pipeline. In a later analysis, each TCR beta chain was defined by its CDR3 amino acid sequence together with its V-gene family, and reads lacking a unique V-gene family were excluded. A later analysis removed roughly 590 highly shared, low-generation-probability nucleotide sequences to deal with suspected cross-contamination and a sequencing artifact. For each public chain, a later analysis derived a clonal expansion index from normalized ranks of inferred template counts within each repertoire. Generation probabilities in a later analysis came from a VDJ recombination model fitted to out-of-frame rearrangements, and those results were checked against IGoR. A later analysis scored TCR-TCR, TCR-HLA and TCR-CMV co-occurrence with hypergeometric tests, applying a repertoire-size bias correction to TCR pairs. In a later analysis, false discovery rates were estimated by permuting HLA or CMV assignments 20 times. In a later analysis, co-occurring TCRs were grouped using DBSCAN, with TCRdist sequence similarity added in when clustering inside HLA-allele-positive subsets. Co-occurrence clustering excluded repertoires with fewer than 30,000 or more than 120,000 public chains, plus five with anomalous nucleotide sharing. TCRdb's version of the immuneACCESS table is confined to in-frame rearrangements and falls short of the full clone set. An unresolved V gene accounts for under half of the shortfall where checked; the remainder is of unknown origin. V and J calls and clone size follow that table, whereas D and trimming were derived from the DNA. The sample profile shows some 110,000 clones; about two thirds of them were found once. The ten largest clonotypes hold over 2.5% of the sample.

The sequenced sample consisted of PBMCs. The clonotype originates from a female donor in good health and CMV-seronegative. In this chain, TRBV7-6 is recombined with TRBJ2-3; a tentative D call is TRBD2 (6 bases match). CDR3 protein: CASSLVLARVIIDTQYF. The bases are TGTGCCAGCAGCTTGGTACTAGCTAGGGTAATAATAGATACGCAGTATTTT.